These 2 T cell receptor beta chains were all obtained from the same sample, sequenced in a study of control samples from healthy donors and cancer patients. Profiling relied on immunoSEQ multiplex PCR, and the TCRdb table lists in-frame clones only, not all of them. The repertoire holds around 72,000 clones, with over 65% as singletons. Sequenced material: blood. The receptors originated from a man between 50 and 59 years old in good health.

The rearrangement links TRBV7-2 to TRBJ2-1; 9 bases match TRBD1. V gave up 4 bases and J gave up 10 bases; unmatched junction bases: 8. Germline V gives CDR1 SGHTA, CDR2 FQGNSA. The CDR3 length is 14 residues. The CDR3 DNA sequence: TGTGCCAGCAGCTCGTACAGGGGGCTGACGGAGCAGTTCTTC. It translates to CASSSYRGLTEQFF.

This chain connects TRBV19 to TRBJ1-4; D ambiguous. The CDR3 totals 14 residues. CDR1 LNHDA and CDR2 SQIVND come from the germline V gene (reference sequence). Trimming pared 6 bases from V and 5 bases from J, leaving 13 bases between. CDR3 loop: CASRPGLGNEKLFF. In DNA form, the CDR3 reads TGTGCCAGTAGACCAGGCCTTGGAAATGAAAAACTGTTTTTT.